This T cell receptor (beta chain) was obtained from a study of CXCR3-negative and CXCR3-positive naive CD8 T cells. Background on the study: Cumulative TRB read yield was 130 million to 150 million, averaging about 1.5 +/- 0.3 million per library. Study-wide findings and caveats: Relative to memory CD8+ cells, whose diversity was much lower, both naive subsets had comparably high diversity. Higher TRB CDR3 hydrophobicity marked CXCR3-positive naive cells relative to CXCR3-negative naive cells.

Naive CD8+ T cells showed a CD45RO-CCR7+CD27+CD95- phenotype. The TRB cDNA libraries were prepared by 5' RACE with UMI labels. TCRdb reanalyzed the 5' RACE reads and collapses them to one entry per CDR3 protein, without DNA. In all, the sample yields approximately 100,000 distinct CDR3 sequences. About this clonotype itself: Its antigen is not identified.

Germline lookup yields CDR1 MDHEN and CDR2 SYDVKM. The CDR3 length is 15 residues. This TCR derives from a human donor in good health. Some clones in this sample may be carry-over from other donors' samples. The chain has TRBV28 and TRBJ2-3; the TRBD1 assignment by TCRdb is unverifiable without DNA. Input material: naive CXCR3+ CD8+ T cells from blood. Noted subset: CD45RO-CCR7+CD27+CD95- naive CD8+ T cells expressing CXCR3 (TNR3+). The chain's CDR3 is CASSTGDRRPDTQYF. Full variable domain (remainder filled in from reference TRBV28 and TRBJ2-3): DVKVTQSSRYLVKRTGEKVFLECVQDMDHENMFWYRQDPGLGLRLIYFSYDVKMKEKGDIPEGYSVSREKKERFSLILESASTNQTSMYLCASSTGDRRPDTQYFGPGTRLTVL.